The clone carrying this TCR beta chain was seen many times. Noted time point: after trial treatment. Treatment described: LDRT plus nivolumab, ipilimumab, low-dose cyclophosphamide and aspirin (RACIN trial). It was nivolumab, ipilimumab, aspirin, low-dose cyclophosphamide and low-dose radiotherapy that donors received. Eligible patients bore advanced solid tumors devoid of tumor-infiltrating lymphocytes. Gene-specific TRAV and TRBV primers were used for first-strand cDNA, covering alpha and beta chains. With a V-primer adapter and a constant-region primer, TCRs were amplified for 20 PCR cycles. TCRdb independently ran MiXCR on the reads; one entry per CDR3 protein. In the table there are around 100,000 distinct CDR3 sequences, around 20% of which are singletons. This CDR3 region has 12 residues. Germline values: CDR1 MNHEY, CDR2 SVGEGT. V lost 3 bases and J 6 bases, leaving 9 bases between the germline ends.

These data belong to a study of low-dose radiotherapy and immunotherapy resistance in tumors. Study-wide background: Intravenous ipilimumab 1 mg/kg every six weeks was given with nivolumab 240 mg every two weeks. Every two weeks, cyclophosphamide 200 mg/m2 was infused one day before radiation plus immunotherapy.

This receptor was taken from a male donor with prostate cancer. The material sequenced was PBMCs, taken after low-dose radiotherapy plus immunotherapy. The chain is built from TRBV6-2 or TRBV6-3 and TRBJ2-7; D remains unclear. CDR3 sequence reads: CASSYLQREQYF. CDR3 sequence (DNA): TGTGCCAGCAGTTATCTCCAGCGCGAGCAGTACTTC.